The following is a T cell receptor (beta chain) sequence with its context. Its antigen is currently not known. At one end the junction does not follow the germline gene, possibly because of a read error. Total RNA and DNA were co-extracted without cell sorting from around 20-30 mg of bulk tissue using the AllPrep DNA/RNA mini kit. Surgical resection was performed in China between 2015 and 2016 on five or six patients with histopathologically diagnosed primary liver carcinoma. At the time of sampling, the patients were treatment-naive and had chronic HBV infection. Each tumor was sampled at five spatially separated regions: the superior, inferior, left-lateral and right-lateral poles and the tumor centre. Histological examination found more than 80% viable tumor cells in every tumor sample. Fresh tumor and adjacent tissue pieces were bisected; one half was stored in RNAlater at -80°C, the other sent for histology.

The entry originates in a study of tumor-infiltrating lymphocytes in primary liver carcinoma (dated by TCRdb to about 2017). General notes on the study: Of the five patients, three men and two women aged 30 to 69 years, four had hepatocellular carcinoma and one had combined HCC and intrahepatic cholangiocarcinoma. The five patients had tumors of stage T1-T3 N0M0, with maximum diameters ranging from about 4.2 to 10 cm. Roughly 3.5 to 7.13 million productive TCRbeta reads were obtained per sample, and no significant difference in read depth was found between tissue types. For each liver tumor, the study sampled five regions along with adjacent normal tissue and blood, and applied TCRbeta repertoire sequencing, expression microarrays and whole-exome sequencing. A total of approximately 35 specimens from 5 patients, comprising approximately 25 tumor regions, 5 adjacent noncancerous liver tissues and 5 peripheral blood samples, were covered by TCRbeta repertoire sequencing. To link TCRbeta repertoire diversity with the local molecular phenotype, the roughly 26 tumor region samples were profiled using Agilent mRNA microarrays. High reproducibility was observed for the technical replicate repertoires, with mean shared-clone rates approximately 0.92 and correlation coefficients above 0.98. Paper-wide results and their limitations: Only about 7.5-25% of top clones were found in all five regions of a tumor, suggesting spatial heterogeneity of tumor-infiltrating T cells. Because the samples were bulk and unsorted, CD4+ and CD8+ T cell repertoires could not be compared. The top 250 clones made up a significantly larger repertoire fraction in tumors than in blood (p = 0.039). Repertoire overlap was found to be higher between tumor regions (mean around 35%) than between tumor-adjacent (17%) or tumor-blood (roughly 15%) pairs, consistent with antigen-driven expansion. Because only the TCR beta chain was sequenced and unpaired alpha chains were not captured, true repertoire diversity is likely underestimated. With just a few patients in the study, the authors point out that the findings should be validated in a larger study.

Using a constant-region primer and ProtoScript II reverse transcriptase, TCRbeta-specific cDNA was reverse-transcribed from about 460 ng total RNA. Three nested multiplex PCR rounds, following a slightly modified ARM-PCR procedure, were used to build the TCRbeta libraries. Multiplex TRBV1-TRBV30 forward primers and a Cbeta reverse primer were used in the first two PCR rounds, each of which was run for approximately 9 cycles. Sample barcodes and Illumina adapters were attached in a final 25-cycle PCR using Deep VentR polymerase. Before sequencing, amplicons between 200 and 500 bp were purified from gel using a QIAquick gel extraction kit. TCRbeta amplicons were sequenced on an Illumina HiSeq 2500 with 250-bp paired-end reads. As for how the authors treated the data: Reads were quality-trimmed with Trimmomatic v0.33, and paired reads were merged with FLASH v1.2.11 to recover full CDR3 sequences. V, D and J germline segments were assigned to the rearranged TCRbeta sequences using MiGEC v1.2.1b. VDJtools v1.0.0 computed clonotype statistics and Shannon-Wiener diversity indices. To cut down on sampling bias, every analysis after diversity analysis relied on just the 250 most abundant clonotypes from each sample. TCRdb reprocessed the public reads (quality trimming at Q25 with fastp, clone calling with MiXCR) and kept in-frame beta chains. Rows with a matching CDR3 protein are joined into one entry that keeps the most common DNA and genes. None of the V and J calls come from the authors' own analysis; TCRdb made them. The sample yields about 50,000 distinct CDR3 sequences; over 75% were counted once. The top ten constitute less than 25% of the sample.

The germline V gene encodes CDR1 SGHRS and CDR2 YFSETQ. The cysteine opens and the phenylalanine closes a CDR3 of 15 amino acids. This entry keeps only the CDR3 DNA: 45 bases, framed from base 1. This clonotype was obtained from a man between 35 and 55 years old with primary liver carcinoma and hepatitis B virus infection. The source material was liver tumor tissue from sampling region 5. This specimen's cell subset or site label, per the study, means: tumor region T5, tumor centre. In this chain, TRBV5-1 is recombined with TRBJ2-7, with 8 bases in between that match TRBD2. The CDR3 amino acid sequence is: CASSRSSGRPYEQHF. The DNA reads as follows: TGCGCCAGCAGCCGATCGAGCGGGAGACCCTACGAGCAGCACTTC.